The 15 T cell receptor beta chains below all came from one sample that was sequenced in a study of blood T cell repertoires in COVID-19. Sequencing used immunoSEQ multiplex PCR; TCRdb keeps in-frame clones, though not all of them. The profile shows 370,000 or so clones, approximately 89% of them singletons. Sequencing input: PBMCs or T cells enriched from blood (not recorded which). These receptors came from a man aged 30 to 39 who had recovered from COVID-19.

This chain uses TRBV6-5 with TRBJ1-2; D is undetermined. CDR3 length equals 16 residues. With 3 bases removed from V and 4 bases from J, the gap between germline ends came to 18 bases. Germline V gene lookup returns CDR1 MNHEY and CDR2 SVGAGI. CDR3 sequence reads: CASSYSRGGRFYGYTF. The CDR3 DNA reads as TGTGCCAGCAGTTATTCTCGCGGAGGGCGATTCTATGGCTACACCTTC.

J is TRBJ2-1 and V is TRBV7-3, with TRBD1 matching 8 bases. The CDR3 is 16 residues long. Unmatched junction bases numbered 9, after V lost 0 bases and J lost 8 bases. Germline CDR1 and CDR2: SGHTA and FQGTGA. The CDR3 is CASSLTVGQGRYEQFF. The CDR3 region has the DNA TGTGCCAGCAGCTTAACTGTCGGACAGGGTCGATATGAGCAGTTCTTC.

V is TRBV18 and J is TRBJ1-1; D perhaps matches TRBD1 (5 bases). Trimming stripped 0 bases from V and 10 bases from J, with 18 bases between. The germline gives CDR1 KGHSH, CDR2 LQKENI. The CDR3 loop spans 15 amino acids. The CDR3 here is CASSPPNTGPRAAFF. For the CDR3, the DNA is TGTGCCAGCTCACCACCTAACACAGGCCCAAGGGCAGCTTTCTTT.

The J gene is TRBJ2-2, the V gene TRBV11-1, with 7 bases that match TRBD1. Per germline, CDR1 SGHAT and CDR2 FQDESV (reference sequence). This CDR3 contains 14 residues. With V trimmed by 5 bases and J by 3 bases, 3 bases remained unmatched. CDR3 sequence: CASSVGTDTGELFF. The CDR3 DNA reads as TGTGCCAGCAGCGTCGGGACAGACACCGGGGAGCTGTTTTTT.

The V gene is TRBV5-1, the J gene TRBJ1-2; D not certain. CDR1 and CDR2 from the germline V gene are SGHRS and YFSETQ. With 3 bases removed from V and 0 bases from J, the gap between germline ends came to 9 bases. The CDR3 sequence is 14 residues long. In nucleotides, the CDR3 is TGCGCCAGCAGCTCCGGGATCGCTAACTATGGCTACACCTTC. Protein product: CASSSGIANYGYTF. Supplemented by reference TRBV5-1 and TRBJ1-2, the full variable domain reads KAGVTQTPRYLIKTRGQQVTLSCSPISGHRSVSWYQQTPGQGLQFLFEYFSETQRNKGNFPGRFSGRQFSNSRSEMNVSTLELGDSALYLCASSSGIANYGYTFGSGTRLTVV.

The genes are TRBV13 and TRBJ2-6; D uncertain. The V end lost 5 bases, the J end lost 1 base, and 21 bases lay between the germline ends. The CDR3 runs to 19 residues. CDR1 PRHDT and CDR2 FYEKMQ come from the germline V gene (reference sequence). The CDR3 reads CASSPDYRMQRSGANVLTF. The CDR3 DNA sequence: TGTGCCAGCAGCCCAGATTACAGAATGCAAAGGTCTGGGGCCAACGTCCTGACTTTC.

V and J are TRBV12-5 and TRBJ2-2, with TRBD1 identical over 7 bases. This CDR3 comprises 15 residues. Germline V gene lookup returns CDR1 LGHNT and CDR2 FRNRAP. Trimming removed 1 base from V and 3 bases from J; junction bases left unmatched: 2. The CDR3 DNA follows: TGTGCTAGTGGTTTGGGTGACAGGGACACCGGGGAGCTGTTTTTT. It yields the protein CASGLGDRDTGELFF.

This chain connects TRBV5-1 to TRBJ1-4; TRBD1 is a possible D gene (5 bases). This CDR3 region has 14 residues. The V end lost 4 bases, the J end lost 6 bases, and 13 bases lay between the germline ends. Germline-derived CDR1 and CDR2 are SGHRS and YFSETQ. The CDR3 sequence is CASSTGLTDEKLFF. In DNA form, the CDR3 reads TGCGCCAGCAGCACGGGACTCACAGATGAAAAACTGTTTTTT.

This clone occurred once. The rearrangement links TRBV7-9 to TRBJ1-5; 9 bases are a match to TRBD1. Germline V gene sequence: CDR1 SEHNR, CDR2 FQNEAQ (reference sequence). The CDR3 runs 13 residues. V was clipped by 8 bases and J by 3 bases; unmatched bases: 2. CDR3 loop: CASRDRDNQPQHF. As DNA, the CDR3 is TGTGCCAGCCGGGACAGGGACAATCAGCCCCAGCATTTT.

CDR3 in amino acids: CASSAGRFRSYNEQFF. In DNA, the CDR3 is TGTGCCAGCAGCGCGGGACGTTTTCGTTCCTACAATGAGCAGTTCTTC. This chain connects TRBV7-2 to TRBJ2-1, with TRBD2 as a possible D gene (6 bases). V was shortened by 5 bases and J by 1 base, with 15 bases between the two germline ends. The CDR3 has 16 amino acids. Looked up from germline, CDR1 is SGHTA and CDR2 is FQGNSA.

The rearrangement links TRBV2 to TRBJ2-7; 7 bases agree with TRBD1. Germline values: CDR1 SNHLY, CDR2 FYNNEI. The CDR3 is 15 amino acids. The V gene end was trimmed by 3 bases and the J gene end by 2 bases; junction bases not matched to a gene: 7. The CDR3 loop is CASSEPTGIPYEQYF. Here the CDR3 DNA reads TGTGCCAGCAGTGAGCCGACAGGGATCCCCTACGAGCAGTACTTC.

The genes are TRBV7-8 and TRBJ1-3; D gene unclear. The length of the CDR3 is 11 residues. Germline loops: CDR1 SGHVS, CDR2 FQNEAQ. Trimming pared 3 bases from V and 12 bases from J, leaving 9 bases between. The CDR3, as DNA: TGTGCCAGCAGCTTGTCCGGGAACATATATTTT. Amino acid sequence: CASSLSGNIYF.

V and J are TRBV3-1 (or the pseudogene TRBV3-2) and TRBJ2-2; D is uncertain. The CDR3 spans 16 residues. Trimming took 3 bases from V and 4 from J, leaving 15 bases between them. CDR1 is LGHDT, CDR2 YNNKEL, per germline (reference sequence). CDR3 loop: CASSHADTVLTGELFF. The CDR3 DNA sequence: TGTGCCAGCAGCCACGCTGACACCGTACTCACCGGGGAGCTGTTTTTT.

V usage is TRBV27 and J usage is TRBJ2-6; D remains ambiguous. With 5 bases removed from V and 1 base from J, the gap between germline ends came to 3 bases. Germline assignment: CDR1 MNHEY and CDR2 SMNVEV (reference sequence). The CDR3 has 13 residues. Here the CDR3 DNA reads TGTGCCAGCAGTCTTTCTGGGGCCAACGTCCTGACTTTC. Amino acid sequence: CASSLSGANVLTF.

The CDR3 loop reads CASSIVARGTDTQYF. CDR3 in DNA: TGTGCCAGTAGTATAGTGGCCAGGGGTACAGATACGCAGTATTTT. The chain employs TRBV19 and TRBJ2-3; weak D call: TRBD1 (6 bases). The CDR3 is made up of 15 amino acids. V lost 1 base and J lost 3, with 11 bases in between. CDR1 is LNHDA and CDR2 is SQIVND in the germline V gene (reference sequence).